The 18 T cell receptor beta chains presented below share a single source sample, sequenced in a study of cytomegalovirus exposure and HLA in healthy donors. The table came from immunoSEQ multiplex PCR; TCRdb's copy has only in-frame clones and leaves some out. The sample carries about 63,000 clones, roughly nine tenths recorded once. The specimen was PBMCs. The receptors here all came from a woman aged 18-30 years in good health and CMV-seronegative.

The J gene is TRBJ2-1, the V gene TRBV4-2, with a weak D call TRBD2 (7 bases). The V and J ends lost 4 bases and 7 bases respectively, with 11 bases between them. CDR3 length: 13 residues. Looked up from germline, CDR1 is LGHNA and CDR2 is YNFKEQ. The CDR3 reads CASSPGGQNEQFF. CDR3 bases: TGTGCCAGCAGCCCCGGGGGGCAAAATGAGCAGTTCTTC.

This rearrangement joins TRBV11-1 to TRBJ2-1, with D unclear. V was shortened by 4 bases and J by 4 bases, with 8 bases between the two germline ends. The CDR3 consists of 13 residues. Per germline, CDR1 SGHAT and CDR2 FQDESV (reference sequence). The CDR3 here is CASSSRLYNEQFF. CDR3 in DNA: TGTGCCAGCAGCTCTCGACTTTACAATGAGCAGTTCTTC.

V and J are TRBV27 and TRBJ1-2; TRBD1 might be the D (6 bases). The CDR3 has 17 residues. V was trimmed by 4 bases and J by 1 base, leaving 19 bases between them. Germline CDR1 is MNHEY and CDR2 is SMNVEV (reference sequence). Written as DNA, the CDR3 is TGTGCCAGCAGTTCGGGGGGGGGCGGTTCCTTTAACTATGGCTACACCTTC. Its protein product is CASSSGGGGSFNYGYTF.

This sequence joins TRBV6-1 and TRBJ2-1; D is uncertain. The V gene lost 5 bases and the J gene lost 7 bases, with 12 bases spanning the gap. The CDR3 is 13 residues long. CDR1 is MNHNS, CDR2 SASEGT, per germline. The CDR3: CASSPPRGNEQFF. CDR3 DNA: TGTGCCAGCAGTCCCCCTCGAGGTAATGAGCAGTTCTTC.

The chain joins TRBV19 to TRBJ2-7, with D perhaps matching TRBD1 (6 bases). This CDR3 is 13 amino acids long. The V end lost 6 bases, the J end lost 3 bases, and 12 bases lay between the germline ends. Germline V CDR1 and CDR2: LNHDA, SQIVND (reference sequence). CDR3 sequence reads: CASREQGDYEQYF. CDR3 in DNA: TGTGCCAGTAGAGAACAGGGAGACTACGAGCAGTACTTC. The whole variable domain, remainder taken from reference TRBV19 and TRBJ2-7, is DGGITQSPKYLFRKEGQNVTLSCEQNLNHDAMYWYRQDPGQGLRLIYYSQIVNDFQKGDIAEGYSVSREKKESFPLTVTSAQKNPTAFYLCASREQGDYEQYFGPGTRLTVT.

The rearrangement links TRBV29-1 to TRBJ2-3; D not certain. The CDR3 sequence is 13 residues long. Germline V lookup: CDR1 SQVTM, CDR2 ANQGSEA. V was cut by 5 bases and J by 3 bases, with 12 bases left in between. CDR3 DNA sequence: TGCAGCGTTTGCGCGAGTAGAACAGATACGCAGTATTTT. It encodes CSVCASRTDTQYF.

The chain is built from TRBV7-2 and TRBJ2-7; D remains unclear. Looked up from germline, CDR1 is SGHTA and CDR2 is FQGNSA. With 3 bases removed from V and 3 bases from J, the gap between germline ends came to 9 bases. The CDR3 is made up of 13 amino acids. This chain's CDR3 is CASSLTGYYEQYF. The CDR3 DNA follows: TGTGCCAGCAGCTTGACTGGGTACTACGAGCAGTACTTC.

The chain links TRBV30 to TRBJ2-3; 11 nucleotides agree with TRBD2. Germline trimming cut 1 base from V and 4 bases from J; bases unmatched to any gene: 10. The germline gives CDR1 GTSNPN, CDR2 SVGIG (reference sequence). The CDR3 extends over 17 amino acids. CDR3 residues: CAWSATLAGGQPDTQYF. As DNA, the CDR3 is TGTGCCTGGAGTGCTACCCTAGCGGGGGGCCAGCCAGATACGCAGTATTTT.

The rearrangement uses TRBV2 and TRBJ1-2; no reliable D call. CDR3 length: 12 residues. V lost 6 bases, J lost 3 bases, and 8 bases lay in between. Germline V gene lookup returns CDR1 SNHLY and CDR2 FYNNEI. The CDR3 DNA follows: TGTGCCAGCAGGCGAGAGGACTATGGCTACACCTTC. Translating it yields CASRREDYGYTF.

The CDR3 loop reads CASNGGAGTGELFF. The CDR3 DNA reads TGTGCCAGCAACGGTGGGGCGGGAACCGGGGAGCTGTTTTTT. The rearrangement joins TRBV4-2 to TRBJ2-2; TRBD2 might be the D (6 bases). This CDR3 contains 14 residues. With 7 bases removed from V and 5 bases from J, the gap between germline ends came to 14 bases. From germline, CDR1 is LGHNA and CDR2 YNFKEQ.

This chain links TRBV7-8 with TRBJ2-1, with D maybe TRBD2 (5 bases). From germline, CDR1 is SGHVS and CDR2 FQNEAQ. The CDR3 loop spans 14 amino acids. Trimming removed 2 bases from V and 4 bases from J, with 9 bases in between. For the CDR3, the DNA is TGTGCCAGCAGCTTACGACTACTTTACAATGAGCAGTTCTTC. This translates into CASSLRLLYNEQFF.

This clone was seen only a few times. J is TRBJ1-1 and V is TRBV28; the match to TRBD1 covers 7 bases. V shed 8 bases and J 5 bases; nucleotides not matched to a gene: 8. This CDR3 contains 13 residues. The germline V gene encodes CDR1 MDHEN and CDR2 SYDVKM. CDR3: CASSQTGLTEAFF. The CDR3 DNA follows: TGTGCCAGCTCCCAGACAGGGTTGACTGAAGCTTTCTTT.

CDR3 DNA sequence: TGCGCCAGCAGCTTAGTAGCGGGGGGGCCCCCCCCGGATACGCAGTATTTT. Translation: CASSLVAGGPPPDTQYF. The chain uses TRBV5-1 and TRBJ2-3; 11 bases align to TRBD2. There are 17 residues in the CDR3. V shed 2 bases and J 6 bases; nucleotides not matched to a gene: 11. In germline, CDR1 is SGHRS, CDR2 YFSETQ.

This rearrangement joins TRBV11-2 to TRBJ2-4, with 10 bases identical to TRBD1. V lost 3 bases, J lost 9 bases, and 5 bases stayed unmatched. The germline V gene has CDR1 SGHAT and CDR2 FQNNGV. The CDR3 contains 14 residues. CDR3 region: CASSFDRGRGIQYF. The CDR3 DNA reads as TGTGCCAGCAGCTTTGACAGGGGGCGAGGCATTCAGTACTTC.

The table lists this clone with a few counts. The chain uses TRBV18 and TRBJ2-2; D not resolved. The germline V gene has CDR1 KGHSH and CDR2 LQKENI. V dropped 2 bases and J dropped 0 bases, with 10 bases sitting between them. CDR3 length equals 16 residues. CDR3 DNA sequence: TGTGCCAGCTCACCAGCGGCGGCCTCGAACACCGGGGAGCTGTTTTTT. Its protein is CASSPAAASNTGELFF.

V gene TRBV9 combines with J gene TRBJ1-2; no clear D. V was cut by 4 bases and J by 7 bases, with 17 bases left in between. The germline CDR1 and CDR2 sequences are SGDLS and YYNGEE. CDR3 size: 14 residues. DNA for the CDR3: TGTGCCAGCAGCCCCGAGGGCGGCCTAATTGGCTACACCTTC. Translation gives CASSPEGGLIGYTF. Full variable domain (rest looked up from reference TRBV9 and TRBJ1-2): DSGVTQTPKHLITATGQRVTLRCSPRSGDLSVYWYQQSLDQGLQFLIQYYNGEERAKGNILERFSAQQFPDLHSELNLSSLELGDSALYFCASSPEGGLIGYTFGSGTRLTVV.

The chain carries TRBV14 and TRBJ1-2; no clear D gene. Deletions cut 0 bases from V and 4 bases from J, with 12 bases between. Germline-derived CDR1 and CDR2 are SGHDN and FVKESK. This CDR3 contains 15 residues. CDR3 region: CASSQDIVTLYGYTF. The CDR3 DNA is TGTGCCAGCAGCCAAGATATAGTGACACTCTATGGCTACACCTTC.

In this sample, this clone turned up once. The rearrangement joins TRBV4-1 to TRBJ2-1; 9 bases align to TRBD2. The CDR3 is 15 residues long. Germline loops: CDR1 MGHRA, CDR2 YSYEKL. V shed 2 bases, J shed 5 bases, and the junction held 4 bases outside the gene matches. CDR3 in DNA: TGCGCCAGCAGCCAACTAATAGCGGGAGACAATGAGCAGTTCTTC. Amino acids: CASSQLIAGDNEQFF.